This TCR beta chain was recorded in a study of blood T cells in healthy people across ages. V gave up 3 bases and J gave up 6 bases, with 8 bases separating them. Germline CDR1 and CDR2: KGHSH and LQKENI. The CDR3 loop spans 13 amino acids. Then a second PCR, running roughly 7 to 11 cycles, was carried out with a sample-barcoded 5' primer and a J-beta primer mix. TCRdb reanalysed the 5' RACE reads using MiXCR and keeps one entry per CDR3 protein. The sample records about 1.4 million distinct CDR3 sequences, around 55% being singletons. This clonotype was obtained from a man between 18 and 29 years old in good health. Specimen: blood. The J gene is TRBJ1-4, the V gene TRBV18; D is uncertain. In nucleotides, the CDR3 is TGTGCCAGCTCACCTGGGCCGGATGAAAAACTGTTTTTT. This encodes CASSPGPDEKLFF.